This T cell receptor (beta chain) was sequenced for a study of T cell changes during pregnancy in multiple sclerosis. Assay: immunoSEQ multiplex PCR; the TCRdb copy retains only in-frame clones and omits some. This table holds over 50,000 clones, around 93% found once. The sample was peripheral blood, taken in the second trimester of pregnancy. The TCR originated in a female donor with multiple sclerosis, enrolled in a pregnancy study.

The DNA of the CDR3 is TGTGCCAGCAGCTTGGCCCCTGGGCGGGGCTATGGCTACACCTTC. Its translation is CASSLAPGRGYGYTF. The chain carries TRBV5-5 and TRBJ1-2, with unresolved D. The V end lost 0 bases, the J end lost 4 bases, and 13 bases lay between the germline ends. Germline CDR1 is SGHKS and CDR2 is YYEKEE (reference sequence). The CDR3 loop spans 15 amino acids.